This T cell receptor (beta chain) was identified in a study of OX40 agonist ivuxolimab in advanced cancers. For the study at large: The dose-escalation cohort was around 83% male, with a mean age of approximately 61 years, ranging about 23 to 90. Prior therapy, whether anti-PD-1, anti-PD-L1 or anti-CTLA-4, was allowed, and less than 45% had some. General study results and limits: Normalized T-cell clonal expansion was also low in some nonresponders. Compared with CD4+, CD8+ T cells on average had more expanded clones.

The assay was immunoSEQ multiplex PCR, and TCRdb's table has in-frame clones only and misses some. In the table there are 70,000 or so clones, about 88% of which are singletons. V was shortened by 7 bases and J by 2 bases, with 15 bases between the two germline ends. Germline V gene sequence: CDR1 LNHDA, CDR2 SQIVND (reference sequence). CDR3 size: 15 residues. Remarks on this clone: Its antigen is unidentified.

This chain links TRBV19 with TRBJ1-5; no clear D. This TCR was sampled from an adult with an advanced solid tumor such as melanoma, head and neck, liver or kidney cancer. The sample was CD4+ or CD8+ T cells sorted from blood, taken in a trial of the OX40 agonist ivuxolimab. CDR3 in DNA: TGTGCCAGTAAGGCCGGCCAGGCGGGCAATCAGCCCCAGCATTTT. Its translation: CASKAGQAGNQPQHF. Full variable domain (outside the CDR3, taken from reference TRBV19 and TRBJ1-5): DGGITQSPKYLFRKEGQNVTLSCEQNLNHDAMYWYRQDPGQGLRLIYYSQIVNDFQKGDIAEGYSVSREKKESFPLTVTSAQKNPTAFYLCASKAGQAGNQPQHFGDGTRLSIL.